This record looks at one T cell receptor beta chain sequence and its context. Its antigen is currently unknown. Produced via immunoSEQ multiplex PCR; TCRdb's table is partial and in-frame only. The table lists some 130,000 clones, about 85% of them singletons, with approximately 1.6% in the top ten. This entry is derived from a study of T cell responses to AZD1222 COVID-19 vaccine. The CDR3 is 14 amino acids. CDR1 SGHTS and CDR2 YDEGEE come from the germline V gene. V dropped 0 bases and J dropped 8 bases, with 14 bases sitting between them. Study-level findings and limits: White British people made up most donors, females outnumbered males, and clonal diversity was possibly underestimated. Spike was spanned by vaccine-associated CD4 TCRs, which were dominant at 160-218 and 743-854.

The chain links TRBV5-8 to TRBJ1-1, with a possible D match to TRBD1 (6 bases). The sequence came from an adult in good health. The sample in question was peripheral blood, obtained on day 0 of AZD1222 vaccination. The CDR3 spells CASSLDREDVEAFF. The CDR3 bases are TGTGCCAGCAGCTTGGACAGGGAAGATGTCGAAGCTTTCTTT. Full variable domain (missing parts from reference TRBV5-8 and TRBJ1-1): EAGVTQSPTHLIKTRGQQATLRCSPISGHTSVYWYQQALGLGLQFLLWYDEGEERNRGNFPPRFSGRQFPNYSSELNVNALELEDSALYLCASSLDREDVEAFFGQGTRLTVV.